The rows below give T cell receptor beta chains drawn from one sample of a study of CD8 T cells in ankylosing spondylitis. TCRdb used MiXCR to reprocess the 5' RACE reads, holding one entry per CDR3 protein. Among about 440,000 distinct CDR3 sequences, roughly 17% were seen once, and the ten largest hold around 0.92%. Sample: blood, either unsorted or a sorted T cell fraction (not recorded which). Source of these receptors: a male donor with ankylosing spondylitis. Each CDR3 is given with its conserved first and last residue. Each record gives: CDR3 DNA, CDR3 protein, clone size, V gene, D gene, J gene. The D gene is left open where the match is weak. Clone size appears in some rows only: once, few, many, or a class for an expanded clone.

DNA: TGCAGTGCTCCGGGACTAGCGGGGGGGCCGTCTATCACAGATACGCAGTATTTT; CDR3: CSAPGLAGGPSITDTQYF; size: many; V: TRBV20-1; D: TRBD2; J: TRBJ2-3
DNA: TGCGCCAGCAGAAAAACAGTGAACACTGAAGCTTTCTTT; CDR3: CASRKTVNTEAFF; size: many; V: TRBV5-1; D: NA; J: TRBJ1-1
DNA: TGCGCCAGCAGCACCCCTAGCGGGACCTACAATGAGCAGTTCTTC; CDR3: CASSTPSGTYNEQFF; size: NA; V: TRBV5-1; D: TRBD2; J: TRBJ2-1
DNA: TGCGCCAGCAGCGAACAGGAGCTCACTGAAGCTTTCTTT; CDR3: CASSEQELTEAFF; size: NA; V: TRBV5-1; D: NA; J: TRBJ1-1
DNA: TGCAGCGCCAAGGCAGGCAGTGCGACCTACAATGAGCAGTTCTTC; CDR3: CSAKAGSATYNEQFF; size: few; V: TRBV29-1; D: NA; J: TRBJ2-1
DNA: TGTGCCAGCAGTTACTCCTCTCCGGGACTAGCGGGGGATACGCAGTATTTT; CDR3: CASSYSSPGLAGDTQYF; size: NA; V: TRBV6-5; D: TRBD2; J: TRBJ2-3
DNA: TGTGCCACCAGCCCCGGGACAGGGCAAGAGACCCAGTACTTC; CDR3: CATSPGTGQETQYF; size: few; V: TRBV24-1; D: TRBD1; J: TRBJ2-5
DNA: TGTGCCAGCTCACCGGGGCCGGGTATTGGCCAAGAGACCCAGTACTTC; CDR3: CASSPGPGIGQETQYF; size: NA; V: TRBV18; D: NA; J: TRBJ2-5
DNA: TGCGCCAGCAGCGACGCTAGCGGGGGCTACAATGAGCAGTTCTTC; CDR3: CASSDASGGYNEQFF; size: NA; V: TRBV5-1; D: TRBD2; J: TRBJ2-1
DNA: TGTGCCTGCCGCACGGCAGCAGGCAATGAGCAGTTGTTC; CDR3: CACRTAAGNEQLF; size: NA; V: TRBV10-3; D: NA; J: TRBJ2-1
DNA: TGCAGTGCTAGAGATCTTAGCGGGAGGACGTACGAGCAGTACTTC; CDR3: CSARDLSGRTYEQYF; size: NA; V: TRBV20-1; D: TRBD2; J: TRBJ2-7